The entry below gives a single T cell receptor (beta chain) sequence along with its context. Amplification yielded TCR beta CDR3 regions, with RNA transcripts as the source. Primed by the HTBI set, a first-round RT-PCR was run on the TCR CDR3. TCRdb reprocessed the multiplex PCR reads with MiXCR, giving one entry per CDR3 protein. The profile shows a few hundred thousand distinct CDR3 sequences, 46% of them singletons. The data were taken from a study of T cells in Graves' hyperthyroidism and ophthalmopathy. V was clipped by 5 bases and J by 3 bases; unmatched bases: 11. Germline V gene data show CDR1 as KGHDR and CDR2 as SFDVKD. The CDR3 extends over 16 amino acids.

The genes are TRBV24-1 and TRBJ1-1; TRBD1 matches at 7 bases. This TCR came from an adult woman with Graves' disease, either hyperthyroidism or ophthalmopathy (not recorded which). Source material: peripheral blood or thyroid tissue (not recorded which). DNA of the CDR3: TGTGCCACCAGTGCCCGTCCCGGGACAGCGCACACTGAAGCTTTCTTT. It codes for CATSARPGTAHTEAFF.